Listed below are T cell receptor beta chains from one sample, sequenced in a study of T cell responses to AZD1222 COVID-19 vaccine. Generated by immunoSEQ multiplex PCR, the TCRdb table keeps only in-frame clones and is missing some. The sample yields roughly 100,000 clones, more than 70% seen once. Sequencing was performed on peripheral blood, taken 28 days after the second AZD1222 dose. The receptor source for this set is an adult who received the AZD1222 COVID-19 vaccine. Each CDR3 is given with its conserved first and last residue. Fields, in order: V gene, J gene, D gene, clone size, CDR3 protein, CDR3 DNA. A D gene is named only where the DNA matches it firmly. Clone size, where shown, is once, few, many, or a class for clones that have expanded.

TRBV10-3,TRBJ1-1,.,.,CAISGGQGIAGSAFF,TGTGCCATCAGCGGAGGGCAGGGTATAGCGGGTAGTGCTTTCTTT
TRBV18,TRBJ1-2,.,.,CASSPLTLRDGYTF,TGTGCCAGCTCACCTTTGACTTTGAGAGATGGCTACACCTTC
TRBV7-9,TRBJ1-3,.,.,CASSLMVFSGNTIYF,TGTGCCAGCAGCTTGATGGTCTTCTCTGGAAACACCATATATTTT
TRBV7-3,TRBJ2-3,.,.,CASSLSTSTDTQYF,TGTGCCAGCAGCTTATCCACTAGCACAGATACGCAGTATTTT
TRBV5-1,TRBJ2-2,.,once,CASSFSQINTGELFF,TGCGCCAGCAGCTTTAGTCAGATTAACACCGGGGAGCTGTTTTTT
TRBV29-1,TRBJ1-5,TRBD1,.,CSVTQGNLNQPQHF,TGCAGCGTTACACAGGGGAACCTCAATCAGCCCCAGCATTTT
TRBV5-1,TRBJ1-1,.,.,CASSLRTSPAEAFF,TGCGCCAGCAGCTTGAGGACTTCACCAGCCGAAGCTTTCTTT
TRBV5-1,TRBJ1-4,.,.,CASSPGQAGAFNEKLFF,TGCGCCAGCAGCCCGGGGCAAGCAGGGGCTTTTAATGAAAAACTGTTTTTT
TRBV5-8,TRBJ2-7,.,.,CASSKGLFYEQYF,TGTGCCAGCAGCAAGGGACTGTTCTACGAGCAGTACTTC
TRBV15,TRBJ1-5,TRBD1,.,CATSRDQGEGQPQHF,TGTGCCACCAGCAGAGATCAGGGGGAGGGGCAGCCCCAGCATTTT
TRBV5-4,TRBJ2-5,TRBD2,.,CASSLGGGFETQYF,TGTGCCAGCAGCTTGGGGGGGGGATTCGAGACCCAGTACTTC
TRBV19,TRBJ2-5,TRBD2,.,CASSMSGEETQYF,TGTGCCAGTAGTATGAGCGGGGAGGAGACCCAGTACTTC
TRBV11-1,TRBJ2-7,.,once,CASSLEVQSYEQYF,TGTGCCAGCAGCTTAGAGGTGCAGTCCTACGAGCAGTACTTC
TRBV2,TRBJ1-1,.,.,CASGSGANTEAFF,TGTGCCAGCGGATCAGGGGCGAACACTGAAGCTTTCTTT
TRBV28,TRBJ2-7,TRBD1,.,CASRKDREKVHEQYF,TGTGCCAGCAGGAAGGACAGGGAGAAGGTCCACGAGCAGTACTTC
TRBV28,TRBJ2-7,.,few,CASSLVPYEQYF,TGTGCCAGCAGTTTGGTCCCCTACGAGCAGTACTTC
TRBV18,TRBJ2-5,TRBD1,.,CASSPGTAEETQYF,TGTGCCAGCTCACCCGGGACAGCCGAAGAGACCCAGTACTTC
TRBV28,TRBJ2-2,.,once,CASSLGGAEGTGELFF,TGTGCCAGCAGTTTAGGTGGGGCAGAGGGGACCGGGGAGCTGTTTTTT
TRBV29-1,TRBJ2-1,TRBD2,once,CSVVGRAMVGHNEQFF,TGCAGCGTTGTCGGGAGGGCCATGGTTGGCCACAATGAGCAGTTCTTC
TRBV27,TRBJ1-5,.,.,CASSLFLGNQPQHF,TGTGCCAGCAGTTTATTTCTGGGTAATCAGCCCCAGCATTTT
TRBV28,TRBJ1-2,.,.,CASSRQLYGYTF,TGTGCCAGCAGTCGACAGCTCTATGGCTACACCTTC
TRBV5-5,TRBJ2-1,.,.,CASSPLGEARDSGQFF,TGTGCCAGCAGCCCCCTGGGGGAGGCGCGGGATTCGGGGCAGTTCTTC
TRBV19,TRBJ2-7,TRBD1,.,CASSIGAGGVYEQYF,TGTGCCAGTAGTATAGGAGCAGGGGGCGTCTACGAGCAGTACTTC
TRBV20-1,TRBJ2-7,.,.,CSAGHYEQYF,TGCAGTGCCGGACACTACGAGCAGTACTTC
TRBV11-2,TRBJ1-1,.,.,CASTKKSNTEAFF,TGTGCCAGCACCAAAAAGTCGAACACTGAAGCTTTCTTT
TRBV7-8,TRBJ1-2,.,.,CASSASHPRNYGYTF,TGTGCCAGCAGCGCGAGCCACCCGAGAAACTATGGCTACACCTTC
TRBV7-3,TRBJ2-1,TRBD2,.,CASSRAGGPGNEQFF,TGTGCCAGCAGCAGAGCGGGAGGGCCGGGCAATGAGCAGTTCTTC
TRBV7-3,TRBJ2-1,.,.,CASSPSGRDGEQFF,TGTGCCAGCAGCCCGTCAGGGCGGGATGGTGAGCAGTTCTTC
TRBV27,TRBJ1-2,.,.,CASSFRDRPIYGYTF,TGTGCCAGCAGTTTTCGAGACAGACCGATCTATGGCTACACCTTC
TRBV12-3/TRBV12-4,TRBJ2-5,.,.,CASSFSREGTQYF,TGTGCCAGCAGTTTCAGCAGGGAAGGGACCCAGTACTTC
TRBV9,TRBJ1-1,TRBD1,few,CASSSGGWTEAFF,TGTGCCAGCAGCTCAGGGGGTTGGACTGAAGCTTTCTTT
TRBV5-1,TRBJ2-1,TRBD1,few,CASSFLGQTRQFPVGNEQFF,TGCGCCAGCAGCTTCCTGGGACAGACCCGACAGTTCCCTGTGGGGAATGAGCAGTTCTTC
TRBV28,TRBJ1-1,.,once,CASRMTGTRNTEAFF,TGTGCCAGCAGGATGACCGGGACGAGGAACACTGAAGCTTTCTTT
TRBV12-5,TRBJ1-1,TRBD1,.,CASGLRTGGTEAFF,TGTGCTAGTGGTCTCCGGACAGGGGGCACTGAAGCTTTCTTT
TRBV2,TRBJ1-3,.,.,CASSEAPGIGNTIYF,TGTGCCAGCAGTGAAGCGCCGGGGATCGGAAACACCATATATTTT
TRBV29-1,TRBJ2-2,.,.,CSAATSVGELFF,TGCAGCGCCGCGACCAGCGTAGGGGAGCTGTTTTTT
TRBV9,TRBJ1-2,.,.,CASSVADPGWNGYTF,TGTGCCAGCAGCGTAGCAGATCCAGGGTGGAATGGCTACACCTTC
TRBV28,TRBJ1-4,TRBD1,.,CASSLGQGALNEKLFF,TGTGCCAGCAGTTTGGGACAGGGGGCCCTTAATGAAAAACTGTTTTTT
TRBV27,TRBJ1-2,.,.,CASSLGAGQGNYGYTF,TGTGCCAGCAGTTTAGGGGCAGGGCAGGGGAACTATGGCTACACCTTC
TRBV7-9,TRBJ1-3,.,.,CASSLALGNTIYF,TGTGCCAGCAGCTTAGCGCTTGGAAACACCATATATTTT
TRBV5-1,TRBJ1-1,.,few,CASSLRGGTEAFF,TGCGCCAGCAGCTTGCGGGGAGGGACTGAAGCTTTCTTT